The present T cell receptor (beta chain) was sequenced within a study of Tregs in tolerant kidney transplant recipients. Study details: Related graft donors supplied nonmyeloablative bone marrow transplants, and mixed chimerism was transient. Findings of the study overall: Expanding Tregs on activated donor B cells appeared to best identify donor-specific TCRbeta clones.

Germline V gives CDR1 SGHRS, CDR2 YFSETQ. The length of the CDR3 is 14 residues. Deletions cut 0 bases from V and 1 base from J, with 7 bases between. As regards this clone: Antigen: not known.

Sequenced by immunoSEQ multiplex PCR; TCRdb stores in-frame clones only, minus some. The sample consists of fewer than 80,000 clones, less than 90% of them appearing once. The sequencing here drew on CD4+ T cells from blood, taken before the transplant. The chain employs TRBV5-1 and TRBJ1-1; D ambiguous. The receptor was isolated from a human donor who received a combined kidney and bone marrow transplant. The CDR3 bases are TGCGCCAGCAGCTTGGGGTCAGGGAACACTGAAGCTTTCTTT. Its translation is CASSLGSGNTEAFF.